The 17 T cell receptor beta chains presented below share a single source sample, sequenced in a study of regulatory T cells in long-lasting Graves disease. The time point denotes: newly diagnosed GD, antithyroid drugs for less than 3 months. PBMC RNA served as the TCR library source. iRepertoire HTBI primers and Arm-PCR of CDR3 regions built TCR beta libraries. TCRdb re-called the multiplex PCR reads through MiXCR, storing one row per CDR3 protein. The table has around 400,000 distinct CDR3 sequences, about 11% seen once. This sample was also put to use in a study of T cells in Graves' hyperthyroidism and ophthalmopathy.

The sequences come from peripheral blood mononuclear cells (PBMCs), collected at new diagnosis, from a patient treated with antithyroid drugs. These receptors were obtained from a woman between 18 and 29 years old with Graves disease.

Ten or more counts support this clonotype. This chain's CDR3 is CASSEEWSTYEQYF. DNA of the CDR3: TGTGCCAGCAGTGAGGAATGGAGCACCTACGAGCAGTACTTC. This chain links TRBV7-9 with TRBJ2-7; D remains ambiguous. The germline gives CDR1 SEHNR, CDR2 FQNEAQ (reference sequence). The CDR3 runs to 14 residues. The V gene lost 6 bases and the J gene lost 2 bases, with 14 bases spanning the gap.

This clonotype was counted at least ten times. The J gene is TRBJ2-1, the V gene TRBV7-3; D call uncertain. V lost 5 bases to trimming and J lost 6 bases, with 8 bases between them. The germline V gene encodes CDR1 SGHTA and CDR2 FQGTGA. The CDR3 has 12 residues. The CDR3 coding sequence is TGTGCCAGCAGCCTAAACCTCAATGAGCAGTTCTTC. It yields the protein CASSLNLNEQFF.

The chain employs TRBV6-5 and TRBJ2-7; D may be TRBD1 or TRBD2 (5 bases each). From germline, CDR1 is MNHEY and CDR2 SVGAGI. V lost 2 bases and J lost 0, with 11 bases in between. The CDR3 runs to 15 residues. The CDR3 protein is CASSYQAGSSYEQYF. The CDR3 region has the DNA TGTGCCAGCAGTTACCAGGCAGGGAGCTCCTACGAGCAGTACTTC.

This clonotype has ten or more counts. The J gene is TRBJ2-3, the V gene TRBV30, with 9 nucleotides matching TRBD1. The trim removed 8 bases at V and 2 bases at J, leaving 5 bases unmatched. There are 13 residues in the CDR3. CDR1 and CDR2 from the germline V gene are GTSNPN and SVGIG (reference sequence). Here the CDR3 reads CARTGGPTDTQYF. CDR3 coding DNA: TGTGCCAGAACAGGGGGCCCCACAGATACGCAGTATTTT.

This clonotype was recorded at least ten times. V usage is TRBV7-9 and J usage is TRBJ2-2; D is unresolved. V lost 2 bases to trimming and J lost 1 base, with 14 bases between them. From germline, CDR1 is SEHNR and CDR2 FQNEAQ (reference sequence). The CDR3 is 17 amino acids. The CDR3 protein is CASSLFQQALNTGELFF. CDR3 DNA sequence: TGTGCCAGCAGCTTATTCCAGCAAGCCTTGAACACCGGGGAGCTGTTTTTT.

As regards this clonotype: A much larger clonotype is one base distant, so this may be a read error. This chain uses TRBV7-2 with TRBJ1-1; D remains ambiguous. CDR3 length: 12 amino acids. Germline V lookup: CDR1 SGHTA, CDR2 FQGNSA. The V and J ends lost 6 bases and 4 bases respectively, with 9 bases between them. The CDR3, as DNA: TGTACCAGCAGGAACCTCCCCACTGAAGCTTTCTTT. Its translation: CTSRNLPTEAFF.

This clonotype was picked up many times. This chain joins TRBV6-2 or TRBV6-3 and TRBJ2-5; D gene uncertain. V was pared by 2 bases and J by 5 bases, with 18 bases between. CDR1 and CDR2 (germline): MNHEY, SVGEGT. The CDR3 loop spans 16 amino acids. Written as DNA, the CDR3 is TGTGCCAGCAGTTACCCCGCAGCGCAGTTTCAGGAGACCCAGTACTTC. This encodes CASSYPAAQFQETQYF.

This clonotype was counted at least ten times. This chain connects TRBV15 to TRBJ1-3; D remains unclear. The V end was cut by 5 bases, the J end by 1 base, with 15 bases between. The length of the CDR3 is 16 residues. Germline CDR1 and CDR2: LNHNV and YYDKDF (reference sequence). The CDR3 DNA reads as TGTGCCACCAGCTGGTTGGTGGGGAGTTCTGGAAACACCATATATTTT. Protein: CATSWLVGSSGNTIYF. The full variable domain, its missing parts supplied by reference TRBV15 and TRBJ1-3, is DAMVIQNPRYQVTQFGKPVTLSCSQTLNHNVMYWYQQKSSQAPKLLFHYYDKDFNNEADTPDNFQSRRPNTSFCFLDIRSPGLGDTAMYLCATSWLVGSSGNTIYFGEGSWLTVV.

In regard to this clonotype: A far larger clone differs by one base, so this is likely a read error. This chain links TRBV28 with TRBJ2-3, with D possibly TRBD1 on 6 matching bases. The end of the DNA fits TRBJ2-1 better, so the J call may be wrong. The CDR3 loop spans 19 amino acids. Germline loops: CDR1 MDHEN, CDR2 SYDVKM. CDR3 region: CASSLSYDLGHGSSYEQFF. The CDR3, as DNA: TGTGCCAGCAGTTTAAGCTATGATCTGGGACATGGAAGCTCCTACGAGCAGTTCTTC.

This clonotype was observed a handful of times. The chain is built from TRBV28 and TRBJ2-1; D may be TRBD2 (6 bases). The CDR3 consists of 14 residues. Trimming took 6 bases from V and 6 from J, leaving 15 bases between them. The germline gives CDR1 MDHEN, CDR2 SYDVKM. This CDR3 reads CASRSPGLTNEQFF. The DNA for the CDR3 is TGTGCCAGCAGGTCTCCGGGACTCACCAATGAGCAGTTCTTC.

The chain joins TRBV4-2 to TRBJ1-4; D may be TRBD1 (6 bases). The CDR3 consists of 13 residues. CDR1 is LGHNA, CDR2 YNFKEQ, per germline. Trimming stripped 1 base from V and 8 bases from J, with 8 bases between. For the CDR3, the DNA is TGTGCCAGCAGCCAAGGCCAGGGGGAAAAACTGTTTTTT. Protein sequence: CASSQGQGEKLFF.

Ten or more counts support this clonotype. The chain links TRBV20-1 to TRBJ1-2; 10 bases line up with TRBD1. Germline-derived CDR1 and CDR2 are DFQATT and SNEGSKA (reference sequence). The CDR3 is 14 amino acids. Trimming took 2 bases from V and 3 from J; bases not matched to a gene: 3. CDR3 loop: CSARLTGGYYGYTF. The CDR3 nucleotides read TGCAGTGCTAGACTGACAGGGGGCTACTATGGCTACACCTTC.

This clonotype was seen ten or more times. The J gene is TRBJ1-4, the V gene TRBV12-3 or TRBV12-4; D call uncertain. Trimming took off 7 bases at V and 0 bases at J, with 9 bases between the two ends. This CDR3 comprises 14 residues. The CDR3 spells CASTNKATNEKLFF. The CDR3 coding sequence is TGTGCCAGCACCAACAAGGCAACTAATGAAAAACTGTTTTTT.

This sequence joins TRBV7-9 and TRBJ2-3; no reliable D call. Germline CDR1 reads SEHNR; CDR2 reads FQNEAQ (reference sequence). Deletions cut 5 bases from V and 5 bases from J, with 14 bases between. This CDR3 contains 14 residues. In DNA form, the CDR3 reads TGTGCCAGCAGCAAGCCAAGCACCCAAGATACGCAGTATTTT. Translating gives CASSKPSTQDTQYF.

With respect to this clonotype: Possible read error: a much larger clone is one base away. J is TRBJ2-7 and V is TRBV9; 10 nucleotides align to TRBD2. Germline CDR1 and CDR2: SGDLS and YYNGEE. This CDR3 region has 16 residues. The junction had 11 bases not matched to a gene; V was cut back by 4 bases and J by 4 bases. The CDR3 region has the DNA TGTGCCAGCAGCCCGGGACTAGCGAGAGGGCTATACGAGCAGTACTTC. The encoded protein is CASSPGLARGLYEQYF. The full variable domain, in which reference TRBV9 and TRBJ2-7 provide the parts outside the CDR3, is DSGVTQTPKHLITATGQRVTLRCSPRSGDLSVYWYQQSLDQGLQFLIQYYNGEERAKGNILERFSAQQFPDLHSELNLSSLELGDSALYFCASSPGLARGLYEQYFGPGTRLTVT.

In this sample, this clonotype turned up many times. J is TRBJ2-1 and V is TRBV30; weak D call: TRBD1 (6 bases). Trimming shortened V by 1 base and J by 12 bases, and 16 bases separated the two germline ends. CDR3 length: 13 residues. CDR1 is GTSNPN, CDR2 SVGIG, per germline (reference sequence). CDR3 loop: CAWSGTVRVRQFF. DNA for the CDR3: TGTGCCTGGAGTGGGACAGTTCGAGTTAGGCAGTTCTTC.

The chain combines TRBV29-1 with TRBJ2-1, with a possible D match to TRBD2 (6 bases). The V end was cut by 3 bases, the J end by 4 bases, with 13 bases between. Germline V gives CDR1 SQVTM, CDR2 ANQGSEA. There are 14 residues in the CDR3. The CDR3, as DNA: TGCAGCGTTGATCGGGCGGGGCATTACAATGAGCAGTTCTTC. Translating it yields CSVDRAGHYNEQFF.